This is a list of T cell receptor beta chains from one sample in a study of human T cells and chemical hapten exposure. TCRdb ran MiXCR on the RACE reads and lists one entry per CDR3 protein. The data hold 180,000 or so distinct CDR3 sequences, with around 30% observed a single time. Sequencing used whole blood, obtained in connection with sensitization to the hapten diphenylcyclopropenone (DPC). These receptors all come from a woman aged 25 to 39 with alopecia areata. Some clones in this sample may be carry-over from other donors' samples. Each CDR3 is given with its conserved first and last residue. The order of the fields is V gene, J gene, D gene, clone size, CDR3 DNA, CDR3 protein. A D gene is named only where the DNA matches it firmly. Some rows have no size entry. The others give once, few or many, or a class for an expanded clone.

TRBV9	TRBJ2-1	NA	NA	TGTGCCAGCAGCCCCCCAGTCGGAGAGCAGTTCTTC	CASSPPVGEQFF
TRBV5-1	TRBJ2-1	NA	few	TGCGCCAGCAGCTTGGAAGGATTCTCCTACAATGAGCAGTTCTTC	CASSLEGFSYNEQFF
TRBV5-6	TRBJ2-4	NA	NA	TGTGCCAGCAGGGGGGGTGCCAAAAACATTCAGTACTTC	CASRGGAKNIQYF
TRBV15	TRBJ2-5	TRBD2	NA	TGTGCCACCAGCCGAGAGCGGGGGCTAGGGGAGACCCAGTACTTC	CATSRERGLGETQYF
TRBV16	TRBJ1-2	TRBD1	NA	TGTGCCAGCAGCCGGACAGGGAGCTATGGCTACACCTTC	CASSRTGSYGYTF
TRBV7-3	TRBJ1-6	NA	NA	TGTGCCAGCAGCCAAAGGAGGCAGGGATTCCACTCACCCCTCCACTTT	CASSQRRQGFHSPLHF
TRBV5-5	TRBJ1-6	NA	few	TGTGCCAGCACCGAATATGGGACCATCGGTTCACCCCTCCACTTT	CASTEYGTIGSPLHF
TRBV4-3	TRBJ1-4	TRBD1	NA	TGCGCCAGCAGCCAAGATTTCACACAGGGGCGCCTGGAAAAACTGTTTTTT	CASSQDFTQGRLEKLFF
TRBV10-3	TRBJ2-2	TRBD2	NA	TGTGCCTCAAAGGAGACTAGCAACACCGGGGAGCTGTTTTTT	CASKETSNTGELFF
TRBV12-3/TRBV12-4	TRBJ1-1	NA	NA	TGTGCCAGCAGTCAACTCTCCCGAATTTTGAACACTGAAGCTTTCTTT	CASSQLSRILNTEAFF
TRBV6-2/TRBV6-3	TRBJ1-1	NA	NA	TGTGCCAGCAGTTATGGATGGGTGGCTGAAGCTTTCTTT	CASSYGWVAEAFF
TRBV20-1	TRBJ2-1	NA	few	TGCAGTGCTAGACTAGGGCCCTACAATGAGCAGTTCTTC	CSARLGPYNEQFF
TRBV12-3/TRBV12-4	TRBJ2-3	TRBD2	few	TGTGCCAGCAGTCCCTCCGGGACTAGAGGAGGGAATACGCAGTATTTT	CASSPSGTRGGNTQYF
TRBV29-1	TRBJ2-7	TRBD1	NA	TGCAGTGTCCAGGGGGCTTTATCCTACGAGCAGTACTTC	CSVQGALSYEQYF
TRBV5-1	TRBJ2-7	NA	NA	TGCGCCAGCAGCTTCGGGCTCGGTGACGAGCAGTACTTC	CASSFGLGDEQYF
TRBV5-4	TRBJ1-5	TRBD1	NA	TGTGCCAGAACCCGGGACAGGGTCGGTCAGCCCCAGCATTTT	CARTRDRVGQPQHF
TRBV29-1	TRBJ1-1	TRBD1	NA	TGCAGCGTGAGCGGGGGACAGGACGGAACTGAAGCTTTCTTT	CSVSGGQDGTEAFF
TRBV28	TRBJ1-1	NA	NA	TGTGCCAGCAGTTCGGGACATAGGACTGAAGCTTTCTTT	CASSSGHRTEAFF
TRBV18	TRBJ2-7	NA	NA	TGTGCCAGCTCACCAATGGTTGTAATGGGGAACGAGCAGTACTTC	CASSPMVVMGNEQYF
TRBV19	TRBJ2-1	NA	few	TGTGCCAGTAGTATAGAGTGGGGGCAGGATTGGGGTGAGCAGTTCTTC	CASSIEWGQDWGEQFF
TRBV11-2	TRBJ2-1	TRBD2	few	TGTGCCAGCAGCTCGGGACTAGCGGGGATCTACAATGAGCAGTTCTTC	CASSSGLAGIYNEQFF
TRBV6-5	TRBJ2-7	TRBD1	few	TGTGCCAGCAGTTACCAAACAGGGGGAGAGCAGTACTTC	CASSYQTGGEQYF
TRBV28	TRBJ1-2	NA	few	TGTGCCAGCAGTTACGACCGTTATGAAGGCTACACCTTC	CASSYDRYEGYTF
TRBV27	TRBJ1-2	NA	NA	TGTGCCAGCAGTACTATCTATCCGTCGCCGAATGGCTACACCTTC	CASSTIYPSPNGYTF
TRBV28	TRBJ2-6	NA	few	TGTGCCAGCAGATCCCCAGCTCAAGTCGCCAACGTCCTGACTTTC	CASRSPAQVANVLTF
TRBV19	TRBJ1-2	NA	few	TGTGCCAGTAGTACGGGACACTCGTCTAACTATGGCTACACCTTC	CASSTGHSSNYGYTF
TRBV11-1	TRBJ2-1	TRBD2	NA	TGTGCCAGCAGCTCCCAACCGGGACTAGCTGCCAATGAGCAGTTCTTC	CASSSQPGLAANEQFF
TRBV12-3/TRBV12-4	TRBJ2-2	NA	NA	TGTGCCAGCAGTTTCTGGGTGACCGGGGAGCTGTTTTTT	CASSFWVTGELFF
TRBV28	TRBJ2-1	NA	NA	TGTGCCAGCAGTTTGGGCAGGAGCTATGAGCAGTTCTTC	CASSLGRSYEQFF